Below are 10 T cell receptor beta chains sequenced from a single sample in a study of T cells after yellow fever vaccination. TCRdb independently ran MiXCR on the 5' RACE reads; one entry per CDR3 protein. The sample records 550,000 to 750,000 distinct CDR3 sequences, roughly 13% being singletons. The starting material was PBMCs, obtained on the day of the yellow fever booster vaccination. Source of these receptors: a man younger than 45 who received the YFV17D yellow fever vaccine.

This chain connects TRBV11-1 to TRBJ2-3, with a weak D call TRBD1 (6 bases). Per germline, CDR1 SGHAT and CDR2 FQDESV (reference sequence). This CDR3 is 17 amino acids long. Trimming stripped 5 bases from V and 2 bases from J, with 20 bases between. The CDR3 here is CASSQRNRVEYTDTQYF. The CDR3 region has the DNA TGTGCCAGCAGCCAGCGTAACAGGGTCGAGTACACAGATACGCAGTATTTT.

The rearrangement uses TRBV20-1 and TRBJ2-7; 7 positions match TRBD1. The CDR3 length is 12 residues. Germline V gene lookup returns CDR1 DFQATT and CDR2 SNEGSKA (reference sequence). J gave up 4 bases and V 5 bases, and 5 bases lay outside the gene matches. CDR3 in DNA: TGCAGTGCTGTATACAGGGGATACGAGCAGTACTTC. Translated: CSAVYRGYEQYF.

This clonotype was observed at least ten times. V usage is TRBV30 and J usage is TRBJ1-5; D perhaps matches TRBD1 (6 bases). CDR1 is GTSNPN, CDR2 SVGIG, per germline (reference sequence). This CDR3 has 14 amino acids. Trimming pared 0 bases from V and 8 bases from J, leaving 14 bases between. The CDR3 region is CAWSVGPGAKPQHF. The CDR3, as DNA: TGTGCCTGGAGTGTGGGGCCAGGGGCGAAGCCCCAGCATTTT.

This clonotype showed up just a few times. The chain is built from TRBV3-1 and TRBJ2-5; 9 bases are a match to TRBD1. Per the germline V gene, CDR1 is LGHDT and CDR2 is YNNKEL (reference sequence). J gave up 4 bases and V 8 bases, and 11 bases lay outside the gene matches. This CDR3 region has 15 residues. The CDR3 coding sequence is TGTGCCAGCTCCCAAGACGGACAGGGGAGAGAGACCCAGTACTTC. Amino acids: CASSQDGQGRETQYF.

The CDR3 DNA reads TGTGCCAGCAGCCCCCGGGTAGGGACAGGCCCCTACGAGCAGTACTTC. It encodes CASSPRVGTGPYEQYF. The V gene is TRBV9, the J gene TRBJ2-7; 8 bases align to TRBD1. CDR1 and CDR2 (germline): SGDLS, YYNGEE. There are 16 residues in the CDR3. Germline trimming cut 4 bases from V and 2 bases from J; bases unmatched to any gene: 11.

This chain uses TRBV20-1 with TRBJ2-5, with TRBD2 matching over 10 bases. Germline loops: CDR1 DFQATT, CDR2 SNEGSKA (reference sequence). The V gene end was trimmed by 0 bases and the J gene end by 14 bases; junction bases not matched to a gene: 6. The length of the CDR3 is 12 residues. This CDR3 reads CSARDPLAGVYF. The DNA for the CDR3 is TGCAGTGCTAGAGATCCCCTAGCGGGAGTTTACTTC.

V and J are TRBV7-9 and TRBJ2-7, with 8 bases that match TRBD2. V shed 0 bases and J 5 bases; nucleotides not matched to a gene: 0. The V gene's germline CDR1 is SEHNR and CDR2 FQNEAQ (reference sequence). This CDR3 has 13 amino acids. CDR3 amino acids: CASSLARGDEQYF. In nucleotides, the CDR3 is TGTGCCAGCAGCTTAGCGCGGGGGGACGAGCAGTACTTC. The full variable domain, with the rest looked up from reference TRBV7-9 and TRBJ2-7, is DTGVSQNPRHKITKRGQNVTFRCDPISEHNRLYWYRQTLGQGPEFLTYFQNEAQLEKSRLLSDRFSAERPKGSFSTLEIQRTEQGDSAMYLCASSLARGDEQYFGPGTRLTVT.

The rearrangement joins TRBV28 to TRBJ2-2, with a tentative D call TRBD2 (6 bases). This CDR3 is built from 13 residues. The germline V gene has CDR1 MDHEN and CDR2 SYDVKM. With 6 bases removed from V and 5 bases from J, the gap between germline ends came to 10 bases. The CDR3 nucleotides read TGTGCCAGCAGGGACGGGACTACCGGGGAGCTGTTTTTT. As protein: CASRDGTTGELFF. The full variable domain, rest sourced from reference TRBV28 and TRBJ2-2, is DVKVTQSSRYLVKRTGEKVFLECVQDMDHENMFWYRQDPGLGLRLIYFSYDVKMKEKGDIPEGYSVSREKKERFSLILESASTNQTSMYLCASRDGTTGELFFGEGSRLTVL.

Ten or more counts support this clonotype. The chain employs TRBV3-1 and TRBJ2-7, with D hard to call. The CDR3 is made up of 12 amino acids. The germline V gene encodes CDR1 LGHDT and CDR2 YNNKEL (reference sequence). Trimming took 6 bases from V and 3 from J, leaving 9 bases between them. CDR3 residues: CASSYSSYEQYF. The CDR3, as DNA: TGTGCCAGCAGTTACTCGAGCTACGAGCAGTACTTC.

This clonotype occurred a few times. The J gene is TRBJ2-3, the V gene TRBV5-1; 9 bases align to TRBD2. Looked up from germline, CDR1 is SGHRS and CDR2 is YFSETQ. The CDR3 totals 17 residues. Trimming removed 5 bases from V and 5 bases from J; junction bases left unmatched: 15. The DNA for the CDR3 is TGCGCCAGCAGTTTCTTTGGGACTAGCCGGGGCGGAGATACGCAGTATTTT. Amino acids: CASSFFGTSRGGDTQYF.